Here is one T cell receptor beta chain with its context. Its recognized antigen is unknown. Qualities for individual bases were not recorded, and no much larger clone is one base off. Using the deep immunoSEQ assay, multiplex PCR amplified TCR CDR3 regions from genomic DNA. Genomic DNA extracted from each cell subset was distributed evenly over all wells of several immunoSEQ 96-well plates, and each plate served as one replicate. For sorted subsets, each replicate PCR was loaded with around 220 ng genomic DNA, equivalent to 30,000 or so T cell genomes. Purified libraries were measured with a Qubit 3.0 fluorometer, size-checked on a Bioanalyzer 2100, and measured again with the KAPA Library Quantification kit. Each immunoSEQ 96-well plate was sequenced on its own single-read 150-cycle Illumina NextSeq 550 flow cell. In the original analysis: Because only junctional sequences without quality scores were contained in the immunoSEQ output, filtering matching that applied to full-length reads could not be performed. Sequences were annotated with PyIR, a Python wrapper for IgBLAST v1.9, and V/J genes and CDR3 were assigned using IMGT germline references. Reads were filtered out if the reads had weak V/J assignments (E-value above 1e-6), no CDR3, stop codons, out-of-frame junctions, or ambiguous translated residues. V3J clonotypes were defined as sequences sharing an identical inferred V gene, J gene, and CDR3 amino acid sequence. Percentage overlap between repertoires was computed as shared unique clonotypes divided by the size of the smaller repertoire. Richness of each repertoire was evaluated using RTK rarefaction, the Chao1 estimator, and Recon v2.1 estimates of unobserved clonotypes. Generation probabilities were computed with OLGA for all TCRbeta clonotypes obtained by the gDNA method from several donors. The immuneACCESS repertoire file appears here via TCRdb, limited to in-frame rearrangements. These files lack a portion of the clones; in checked studies, under half of the deficit traces to unresolved V genes, and the cause of the others is not known. V and J calls and clone size are as listed in that table; D and trimming were resolved from the DNA. Across this sample there are about 680,000 clones, with 92% seen only once. Approximately 24% of the sample comes from the top ten.

These data belong to a study of shared clonotypes between healthy human individuals (dated by TCRdb to 2020 to 2022). Study-wide context: Two women and a few men aged 18 to 49 years were included in the cohort. For each donor, CD4 naive and CD4 memory were each given three plates, CD8 naive was given two plates, and CD8 memory was given one plate. Libraries were prepared and TCR repertoires were sequenced by different laboratories using diverse techniques, in order to increase sequencing depth and limit assay-specific biases. Blood TCR repertoires of roughly five healthy adults were deeply sequenced to estimate repertoire size and the extent of clonotype sharing between individuals. Leukapheresis yielded between about 0.85 and 10 billion PBMCs per donor.

For the CD8 naive samples, CD45RO-negative cells were positively selected for CCR7, yielding a CD45RA+CCR7+ population from which TemRA cells were excluded. The donors were healthy, HIV-negative adults who had no recently reported acute infections or vaccinations. Every donor was a Caucasian adult living in Nashville, Tennessee, USA. After blood collection by leukapheresis, PBMCs were isolated using Ficoll-Histopaque density gradient centrifugation and then cryopreserved in the vapor phase of liquid nitrogen. Analytical flow cytometry was used to check the purity and quantity of every magnetically sorted T cell population. Each sorted fraction had its genomic DNA isolated and then quantified by UV absorbance on a Nanodrop 2000c. Broader findings and caveats from the paper: Compared with non-shared clonotypes, the clonotypes found in all four sorted-subset donors had higher generation probabilities. Pairwise subsampling led to the expectation that sequencing depth would affect the degree of clonotype sharing among donors. Naive subsets generally had larger estimated clonotype richness than memory subsets. Sampling was restricted to blood, and TCR repertoires in tissue are likely to differ from TCR repertoires in blood. The genetic and exposure-history diversity represented was limited by the small number of donors. Approximately 5% of naive CD4, roughly 3.6% of naive CD8, about 2.1% of memory CD4, and 0.35% to 0.5% of memory CD8 clonotypes were shared across several donors. Even with the large sequencing depth, rarefaction of the sorted-subset datasets indicated that sequencing was incomplete.

A distance of 13 bases separates the germline ends of V and J, which lose 3 bases and 5 bases respectively. The CDR3 contains 15 residues, cysteine and phenylalanine counted. The only DNA kept is the CDR3, 45 bases in frame from the first base. The germline V gene encodes CDR1 LNHDA and CDR2 SQIVND (reference sequence). Material: naive CD8+ T cells sorted from blood. The cell subset or site label corresponds to: CD45RA+CCR7+. The sequence joins TRBV19 to TRBJ1-4, with the D gene call left open. This receptor was obtained from a man between 25 and 39 years old in good health. The nucleotides are TGTGCCAGTAGTATTGCGGACCGTGTGAATGAAAAACTGTTTTTT. The translation is CASSIADRVNEKLFF. Outside the CDR3, residues come from the reference TRBV19 and TRBJ1-4 proteins, so the full variable domain is: DGGITQSPKYLFRKEGQNVTLSCEQNLNHDAMYWYRQDPGQGLRLIYYSQIVNDFQKGDIAEGYSVSREKKESFPLTVTSAQKNPTAFYLCASSIADRVNEKLFFGSGTQLSVL.